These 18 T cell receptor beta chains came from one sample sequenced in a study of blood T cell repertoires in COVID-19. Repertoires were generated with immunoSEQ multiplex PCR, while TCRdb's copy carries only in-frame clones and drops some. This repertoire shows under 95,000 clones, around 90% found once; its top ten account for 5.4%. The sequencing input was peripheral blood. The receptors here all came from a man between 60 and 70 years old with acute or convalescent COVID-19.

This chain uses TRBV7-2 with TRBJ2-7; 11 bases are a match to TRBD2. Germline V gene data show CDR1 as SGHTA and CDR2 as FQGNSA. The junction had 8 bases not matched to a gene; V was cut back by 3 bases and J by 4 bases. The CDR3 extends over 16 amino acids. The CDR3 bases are TGTGCCAGCAGCTTGGCCGCTAGCGGGGGGCCGTACGAGCAGTACTTC. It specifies CASSLAASGGPYEQYF.

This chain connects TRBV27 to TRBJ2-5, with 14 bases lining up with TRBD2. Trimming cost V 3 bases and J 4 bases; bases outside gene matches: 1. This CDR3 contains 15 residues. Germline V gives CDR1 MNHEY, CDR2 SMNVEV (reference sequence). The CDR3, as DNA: TGTGCCAGCAGTTTTGGGACTAGCGGGGGAGAGACCCAGTACTTC. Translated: CASSFGTSGGETQYF.

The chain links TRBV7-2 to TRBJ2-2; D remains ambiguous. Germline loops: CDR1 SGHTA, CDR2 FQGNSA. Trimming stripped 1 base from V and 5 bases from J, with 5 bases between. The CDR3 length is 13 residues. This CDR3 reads CASSLGRTGELFF. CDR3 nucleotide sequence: TGTGCCAGCAGCTTAGGGAGAACCGGGGAGCTGTTTTTT.

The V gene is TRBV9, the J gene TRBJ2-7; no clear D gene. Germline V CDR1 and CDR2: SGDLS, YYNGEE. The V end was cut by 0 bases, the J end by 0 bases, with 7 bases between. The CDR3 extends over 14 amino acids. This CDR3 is CASSVGVNSYEQYF. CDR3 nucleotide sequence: TGTGCCAGCAGCGTAGGAGTCAACTCCTACGAGCAGTACTTC.

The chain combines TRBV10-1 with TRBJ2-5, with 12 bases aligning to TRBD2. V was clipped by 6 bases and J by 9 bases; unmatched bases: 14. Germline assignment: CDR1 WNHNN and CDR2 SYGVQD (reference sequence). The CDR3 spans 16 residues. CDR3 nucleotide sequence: TGCGCCAGCAGCGCAGGGACTAGCGGGCAGACCCAGGCCCAGTACTTC. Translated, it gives CASSAGTSGQTQAQYF.

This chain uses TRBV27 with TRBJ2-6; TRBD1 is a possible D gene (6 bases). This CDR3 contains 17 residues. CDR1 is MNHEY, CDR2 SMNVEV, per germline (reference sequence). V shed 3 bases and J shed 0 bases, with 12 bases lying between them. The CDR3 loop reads CASSFSGVLSGANVLTF. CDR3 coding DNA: TGTGCCAGCAGTTTCTCAGGGGTTCTCTCTGGGGCCAACGTCCTGACTTTC.

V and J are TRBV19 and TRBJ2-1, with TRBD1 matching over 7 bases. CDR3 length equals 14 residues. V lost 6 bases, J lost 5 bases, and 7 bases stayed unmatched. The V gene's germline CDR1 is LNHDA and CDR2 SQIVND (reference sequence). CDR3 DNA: TGTGCCAGTAGCCGACAGGGTAGCCACAATGAGCAGTTCTTC. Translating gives CASSRQGSHNEQFF.

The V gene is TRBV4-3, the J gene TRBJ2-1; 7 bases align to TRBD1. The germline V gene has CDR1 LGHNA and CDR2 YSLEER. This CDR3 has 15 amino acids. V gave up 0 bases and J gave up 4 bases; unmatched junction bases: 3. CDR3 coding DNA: TGCGCCAGCAGCCAAGACCCGGACAGGTACAATGAGCAGTTCTTC. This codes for CASSQDPDRYNEQFF.

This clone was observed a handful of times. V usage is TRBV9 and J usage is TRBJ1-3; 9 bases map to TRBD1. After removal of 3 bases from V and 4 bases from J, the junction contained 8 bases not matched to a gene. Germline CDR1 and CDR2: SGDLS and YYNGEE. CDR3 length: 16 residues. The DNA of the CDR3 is TGTGCCAGCAGCGGTGCGACGGGACAGGGAGGAAACACCATATATTTT. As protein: CASSGATGQGGNTIYF.

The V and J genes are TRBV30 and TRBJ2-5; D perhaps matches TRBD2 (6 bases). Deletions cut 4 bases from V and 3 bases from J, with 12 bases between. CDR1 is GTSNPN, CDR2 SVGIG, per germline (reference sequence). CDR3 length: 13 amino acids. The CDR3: CAWNRREKETQYF. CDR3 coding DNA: TGTGCCTGGAACCGACGGGAGAAAGAGACCCAGTACTTC.

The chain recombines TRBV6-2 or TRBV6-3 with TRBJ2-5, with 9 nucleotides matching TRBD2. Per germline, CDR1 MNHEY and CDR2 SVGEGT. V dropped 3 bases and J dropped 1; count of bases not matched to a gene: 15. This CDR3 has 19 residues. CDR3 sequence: CASSYRARRGGPLQETQYF. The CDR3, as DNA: TGTGCCAGCAGTTATCGGGCGCGGCGGGGGGGCCCTCTCCAAGAGACCCAGTACTTC.

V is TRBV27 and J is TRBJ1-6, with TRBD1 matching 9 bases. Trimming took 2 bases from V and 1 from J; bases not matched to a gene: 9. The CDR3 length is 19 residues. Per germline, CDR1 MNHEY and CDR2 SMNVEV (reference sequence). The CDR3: CASSLHWTGAESYNSPLHF. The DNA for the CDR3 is TGTGCCAGCAGTTTACACTGGACAGGGGCCGAATCCTATAATTCACCCCTCCACTTT.

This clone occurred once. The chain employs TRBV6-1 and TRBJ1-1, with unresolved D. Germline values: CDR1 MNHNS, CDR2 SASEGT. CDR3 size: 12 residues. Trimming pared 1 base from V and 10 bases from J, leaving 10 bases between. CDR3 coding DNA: TGTGCCAGCAGTGAAGGTCTGGGAGTAGCTTTCTTT. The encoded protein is CASSEGLGVAFF.

CDR3 in DNA: TGCGCCAGCGGCCAGACTAGCGGTAGCACAGATACGCAGTATTTT. It codes for CASGQTSGSTDTQYF. The chain has TRBV5-1 and TRBJ2-3, with TRBD2 matching over 9 bases. The length of the CDR3 is 15 residues. Germline CDR1 SGHRS, CDR2 YFSETQ. Trimming cost V 7 bases and J 0 bases; bases outside gene matches: 6.

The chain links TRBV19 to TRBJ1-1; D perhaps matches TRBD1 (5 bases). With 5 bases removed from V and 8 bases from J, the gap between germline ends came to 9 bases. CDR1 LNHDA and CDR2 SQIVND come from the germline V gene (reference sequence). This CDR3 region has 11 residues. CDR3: CASSSYREAFF. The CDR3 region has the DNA TGTGCCAGTAGTTCCTACAGGGAAGCTTTCTTT.

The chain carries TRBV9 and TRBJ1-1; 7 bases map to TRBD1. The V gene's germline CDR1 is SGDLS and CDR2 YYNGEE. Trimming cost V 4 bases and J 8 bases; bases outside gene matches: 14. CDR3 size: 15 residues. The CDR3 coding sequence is TGTGCCAGCAGCCCCCGACCGGGACAGATGAGGGAAGCTTTCTTT. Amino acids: CASSPRPGQMREAFF.

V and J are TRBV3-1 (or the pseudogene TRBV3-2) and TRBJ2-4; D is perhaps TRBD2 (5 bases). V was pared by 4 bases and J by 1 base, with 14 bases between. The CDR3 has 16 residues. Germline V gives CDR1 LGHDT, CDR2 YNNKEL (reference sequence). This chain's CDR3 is CASSPAGDLAKNIQYF. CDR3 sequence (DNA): TGTGCCAGCAGCCCCGCCGGGGATTTGGCCAAAAACATTCAGTACTTC.

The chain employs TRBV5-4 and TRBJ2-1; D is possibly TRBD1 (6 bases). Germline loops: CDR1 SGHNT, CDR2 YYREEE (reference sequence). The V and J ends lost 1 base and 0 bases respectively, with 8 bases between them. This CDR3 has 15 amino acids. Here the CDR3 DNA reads TGTGCCAGCAGCTTGTTGACAGGCTCCTACAATGAGCAGTTCTTC. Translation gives CASSLLTGSYNEQFF.